This TCR beta chain originates from a study of graft-versus-host responses after intestinal transplantation. Assay used: immunoSEQ multiplex PCR; TCRdb lists only in-frame clones, some missing. The sample contains more than 65,000 clones, 75% to 95% of which appear only once. A note on this clone: Its matching antigen is unknown.

The receptor was derived from a human donor who was the organ donor for an intestinal transplant. Specimen: unstimulated CD8+ T cells sorted from spleen or lymph node cells, collected before transplant.

CDR3 sequence reads: CASSQGRGYQDTQYF. CDR3 DNA: TGTGCCAGCAGCCAAGGACGGGGATATCAAGATACGCAGTATTTT. V is TRBV7-3 and J is TRBJ2-3; possibly TRBD2 for D (5 bases). The CDR3 spans 15 residues. Germline V gene lookup returns CDR1 SGHTA and CDR2 FQGTGA. V dropped 5 bases and J dropped 5 bases, with 17 bases sitting between them.